These 31 T cell receptor beta chains were all obtained from the same sample, sequenced in a study of blood T cells in healthy people across ages. Next came a second PCR, run for about 7 to 12 cycles, which used a sample-barcoded 5' primer along with a J-beta primer mix. TCRdb fed the 5' RACE reads into MiXCR, producing one record per CDR3 protein. The data contain hundreds of thousands of distinct CDR3 sequences, approximately 30% of them seen just once; the ten biggest clones take up 15% to 18%. Sequencing was carried out using blood. The source is a woman of 80 years or more in good health.

This clonotype showed up just a few times. The chain links TRBV5-1 to TRBJ1-1; tentative D call: TRBD1 (5 bases). The CDR3 sequence is 15 residues long. The germline V and J ends were trimmed by 4 bases and 4 bases, with 17 bases remaining between them. The germline V gene encodes CDR1 SGHRS and CDR2 YFSETQ. CDR3 in amino acids: CASSNLWPQGTEAFF. DNA of the CDR3: TGCGCCAGCAGCAACCTATGGCCCCAGGGCACTGAAGCTTTCTTT.

For this clonotype: A single base separates this from a much larger clone, so it may be a read error. The chain couples TRBV10-2 to TRBJ2-3, with 11 nucleotides matching TRBD2. Germline CDR1 reads WSHSY; CDR2 reads SAAADI. The J segment lost 4 bases and the V segment lost 4 bases, leaving 10 bases of the junction unmatched. The CDR3 loop spans 17 amino acids. The CDR3 region is CASSAASGGSSADTQYF. In DNA form, the CDR3 reads TGCGCCAGCAGTGCGGCTAGCGGGGGGTCTAGCGCAGATACGCAGTATTTT.

This chain connects TRBV25-1 to TRBJ1-4; no reliable D call. Germline V CDR1 and CDR2: MGHDK, SYGVNS. This CDR3 region has 15 residues. V lost 1 base, J lost 4 bases, and 10 bases lay in between. The CDR3, as DNA: TGTGCCAGCAGTGAATTCCGGGGAGATAATGAAAAACTGTTTTTT. It is translated as CASSEFRGDNEKLFF.

This chain links TRBV14 with TRBJ1-4, with no clear D. The CDR3 has 12 amino acids. V dropped 3 bases and J dropped 8 bases, with 7 bases sitting between them. CDR1 SGHDN and CDR2 FVKESK come from the germline V gene. In DNA, the CDR3 is TGTGCCAGCAGCCATACAGCCGAAAAACTGTTTTTT. Translation gives CASSHTAEKLFF. Using reference TRBV14 and TRBJ1-4 for the parts outside the CDR3, the full variable domain is EAGVTQFPSHSVIEKGQTVTLRCDPISGHDNLYWYRRVMGKEIKFLLHFVKESKQDESGMPNNRFLAERTGGTYSTLKVQPAELEDSGVYFCASSHTAEKLFFGSGTQLSVL.

To note about this clonotype: A much larger clone lies one base from this, so it may be a read error. The chain joins TRBV5-1 to TRBJ2-5, with D possibly TRBD1 on 5 matching bases. CDR3 length: 15 residues. V lost 0 bases to trimming and J lost 11 bases, with 20 bases between them. Germline V gives CDR1 SGHRS, CDR2 YFSETQ. The DNA of the CDR3 is TGCGCCAGCAGCTTGGTGCAGGGTCGCTACAATGAGCAGTACTTC. Protein product: CASSLVQGRYNEQYF. The full variable domain, completed using reference TRBV5-1 and TRBJ2-5, is KAGVTQTPRYLIKTRGQQVTLSCSPISGHRSVSWYQQTPGQGLQFLFEYFSETQRNKGNFPGRFSGRQFSNSRSEMNVSTLELGDSALYLCASSLVQGRYNEQYFGPGTRLLVL.

In its sample, this clonotype was seen a few times. This chain uses TRBV6-5 with TRBJ1-4; no clear D gene. Trimming took off 4 bases at V and 5 bases at J, with 11 bases between the two ends. Germline V gene sequence: CDR1 MNHEY, CDR2 SVGAGI. The CDR3 has 14 residues. This chain's CDR3 is CASSSAGLNEKLFF. CDR3 sequence (DNA): TGTGCCAGCAGTTCAGCGGGCCTGAATGAAAAACTGTTTTTT.

This clonotype was observed at least ten times. J is TRBJ2-5 and V is TRBV9; perhaps D is TRBD1 or TRBD2 (6 bases each). CDR1 and CDR2 from the germline V gene are SGDLS and YYNGEE. The CDR3 spans 12 residues. Trimming cost V 7 bases and J 2 bases, with 9 bases left between them. The CDR3: CASGGQQETQYF. The CDR3 nucleotides read TGTGCCAGCGGGGGGCAACAAGAGACCCAGTACTTC.

The V and J genes are TRBV7-2 and TRBJ2-5; D is possibly TRBD1 or TRBD2 (5 bases each). From germline, CDR1 is SGHTA and CDR2 FQGNSA. The CDR3 loop spans 15 amino acids. Trimming took 4 bases from V and 5 from J, leaving 17 bases between them. The DNA for the CDR3 is TGTGCCAGCAGCTCCGGGACCGCTAGGCAGGAGACCCAGTACTTC. Its protein product is CASSSGTARQETQYF.

Comment on this clonotype: Mismatch with germline at one junction end may stem from a read error. This chain joins TRBV4-1 and TRBJ1-1; 7 nucleotides align to TRBD1. Germline-derived CDR1 and CDR2 are MGHRA and YSYEKL. The CDR3 extends over 14 amino acids. CDR3 sequence reads: CAGSQGRQGTEAFF. CDR3 DNA: TGCGCCGGCAGCCAGGGCCGACAGGGAACTGAAGCTTTCTTT.

Remarks on this clonotype: A much larger clone differs by one base, so this may be a read error. The chain combines TRBV27 with TRBJ2-7, with D tentatively TRBD2 (6 bases). In germline, CDR1 is MNHEY, CDR2 SMNVEV (reference sequence). The CDR3 is 14 amino acids. Trimming pared 0 bases from V and 7 bases from J, leaving 13 bases between. The CDR3 region is CASSLSTGGNEQYF. The CDR3 DNA follows: TGTGCCAGCAGTTTATCTACAGGCGGGAATGAGCAGTACTTC.

Regarding this clonotype: Being one base from a much bigger clone, this may be a read error. The chain joins TRBV30 to TRBJ2-6; possibly TRBD1 for D (5 bases). CDR3 size: 14 residues. Germline loops: CDR1 GTSNPN, CDR2 SVGIG (reference sequence). CDR3 nucleotide sequence: TGTGCCTGGAGTGGAGTGGCTGGGGCCAACGCCCTGACTTTC. Its protein product is CAWSGVAGANALTF.

This clonotype was seen at least ten times. The rearrangement uses TRBV2 and TRBJ2-7, with a weak D call TRBD1 (6 bases). Between the trimmed V and J ends, which lost 5 bases and 2 bases, there was a span of 13 bases. The length of the CDR3 is 14 residues. The germline V gene has CDR1 SNHLY and CDR2 FYNNEI. The CDR3 region is CASSLNRVPYEQYF. CDR3 sequence (DNA): TGTGCCAGCAGTTTAAACAGGGTACCCTACGAGCAGTACTTC.

Only a few counts were recorded for this clonotype. This could be a read error, since a much larger clone is one nucleotide away. This chain joins TRBV2 and TRBJ1-2, with D perhaps matching TRBD1 (5 bases). Germline V lookup: CDR1 SNHLY, CDR2 FYNNEI. The CDR3 sequence is 14 residues long. Trimming took 6 bases from V and 6 from J, leaving 17 bases between them. The CDR3 nucleotides are TGTGCCAGCAGGGGAGCAGGGAGGAGGGATGGCTACACCTTC. Translated, it gives CASRGAGRRDGYTF.

The CDR3 loop is CASSTGTATNNEQYF. In DNA form, the CDR3 reads TGTGCCAGCAGCACCGGGACAGCTACCAACAATGAGCAGTACTTC. The J gene is TRBJ2-7, the V gene TRBV28; 7 bases map to TRBD1. In germline, CDR1 is MDHEN, CDR2 SYDVKM. The ends lost 6 bases at V and 7 bases at J; junction bases unmatched: 15. This CDR3 region has 15 residues.

This clonotype has at least ten counts. The chain employs TRBV14 and TRBJ2-7; D remains ambiguous. The V end lost 4 bases, the J end lost 3 bases, and 22 bases lay between the germline ends. From germline, CDR1 is SGHDN and CDR2 FVKESK. The CDR3 spans 17 residues. CDR3 nucleotide sequence: TGTGCCAGCAGCCGTTTTATCCCGGGCCCTAAGGGCTACGAGCAGTACTTC. Its translation: CASSRFIPGPKGYEQYF.

This chain links TRBV11-2 with TRBJ2-4; 14 bases line up with TRBD2. Matching the DNA end better, TRBJ2-7 makes the J call doubtful. From germline, CDR1 is SGHAT and CDR2 FQNNGV. CDR3 length: 15 amino acids. This CDR3 reads CASRPTSGRAREQYF. The CDR3 DNA is TGTGCCAGCAGGCCGACTAGCGGGAGGGCCCGCGAGCAGTACTTC.

At least ten counts were recorded for this clonotype. The rearrangement joins TRBV6-2 or TRBV6-3 to TRBJ1-2, with D maybe TRBD1 (5 bases). This CDR3 contains 17 residues. CDR1 and CDR2 from the germline V gene are MNHEY and SVGEGT. Trimming stripped 2 bases from V and 4 bases from J, with 20 bases between. This CDR3 reads CASSYQADFGAFYGYTF. CDR3 sequence (DNA): TGTGCCAGCAGTTACCAAGCCGACTTCGGGGCCTTCTATGGCTACACCTTC.

The genes are TRBV29-1 and TRBJ1-5; D might be TRBD1 (5 bases). Germline CDR1 SQVTM, CDR2 ANQGSEA. Deletions cut 6 bases from V and 0 bases from J, with 12 bases between. The CDR3 loop spans 14 amino acids. The CDR3 loop reads CSVRPGGSNQPQHF. CDR3 DNA: TGCAGCGTGCGACCCGGGGGTAGCAATCAGCCCCAGCATTTT.

Ten or more counts support this clonotype. The rearrangement links TRBV7-2 to TRBJ2-5; a weak D match, TRBD2 (6 bases). CDR1 SGHTA and CDR2 FQGNSA come from the germline V gene. V lost 5 bases to trimming and J lost 7 bases, with 14 bases between them. The CDR3 totals 13 residues. The CDR3 DNA reads as TGTGCCAGCAGCGAACGGGAGTTTGGGACCCAGTACTTC. Its protein product is CASSEREFGTQYF.

This clonotype was observed at least ten times. The chain couples TRBV28 to TRBJ2-5; TRBD2 is a possible D gene (7 bases). V was cut by 1 base and J by 1 base, with 13 bases left in between. The V gene's germline CDR1 is MDHEN and CDR2 SYDVKM. The CDR3 runs to 16 residues. In nucleotides, the CDR3 is TGTGCCAGCAGTTTATATGGGGGGGGCATCCAAGAGACCCAGTACTTC. Its protein product is CASSLYGGGIQETQYF. The full variable domain, completed using reference TRBV28 and TRBJ2-5, is DVKVTQSSRYLVKRTGEKVFLECVQDMDHENMFWYRQDPGLGLRLIYFSYDVKMKEKGDIPEGYSVSREKKERFSLILESASTNQTSMYLCASSLYGGGIQETQYFGPGTRLLVL.

This clonotype was seen only a few times. Since a much larger clone is just one base distant, this may be a read error. The rearrangement joins TRBV7-2 to TRBJ2-1; no reliable D call. V lost 0 bases to trimming and J lost 13 bases, with 10 bases between them. The CDR3 has 12 residues. CDR1 is SGHTA and CDR2 is FQGNSA in the germline V gene. CDR3 nucleotides: TGTGCCAGCAGCTTAGCGAGCGAGACCCAGTTCTTC. Protein product: CASSLASETQFF. The whole variable domain, filled in from reference TRBV7-2 and TRBJ2-1, reads GAGVSQSPSNKVTEKGKDVELRCDPISGHTALYWYRQSLGQGLEFLIYFQGNSAPDKSGLPSDRFSAERTGGSVSTLTIQRTQQEDSAVYLCASSLASETQFFGPGTRLTVL.

J is TRBJ2-1 and V is TRBV20-1; 9 bases fit TRBD1. J lost 7 bases, V lost 2 bases, and 9 bases had no gene match. Germline CDR1 DFQATT, CDR2 SNEGSKA (reference sequence). The CDR3 is 15 amino acids. The CDR3 DNA is TGCAGTGCTAGATCCGGGACAGGGTTTACAAATGAGCAGTTCTTC. Its protein product is CSARSGTGFTNEQFF.

This clonotype was detected ten times or more. The V gene is TRBV20-1, the J gene TRBJ1-2, with D hard to call. Germline V gene lookup returns CDR1 DFQATT and CDR2 SNEGSKA (reference sequence). Trimming left V 5 bases short and J 6 bases short, with 13 bases between. The CDR3 has 12 residues. CDR3 bases: TGCAGTGCTTGGGAGGGCTTTGATGGCTACACCTTC. Translation gives CSAWEGFDGYTF.

The chain joins TRBV30 to TRBJ2-2, with D tentatively TRBD1 (6 bases). Germline lookup yields CDR1 GTSNPN and CDR2 SVGIG (reference sequence). V shed 8 bases and J shed 6 bases, with 16 bases lying between them. CDR3 length equals 13 residues. The CDR3 loop reads CARGGILAGELFF. The CDR3 bases are TGTGCCCGAGGGGGAATATTAGCCGGGGAGCTGTTTTTT. Full variable domain (missing parts from reference TRBV30 and TRBJ2-2): SQTIHQWPATLVQPVGSPLSLECTVEGTSNPNLYWYRQAAGRGLQLLFYSVGIGQISSEVPQNLSASRPQDRQFILSSKKLLLSDSGFYLCARGGILAGELFFGEGSRLTVL.

The CDR3 DNA sequence: TGTGCCAGCAGCTTTACAGGGAGCTCTGGAAACACCATATATTTT. It encodes CASSFTGSSGNTIYF. The chain recombines TRBV2 with TRBJ1-3, with D perhaps TRBD1 (6 bases). There are 15 residues in the CDR3. Germline V gene sequence: CDR1 SNHLY, CDR2 FYNNEI. Trimming shortened V by 6 bases and J by 0 bases, and 12 bases separated the two germline ends. Based on the CDR3 plus reference TRBV2 and TRBJ1-3, the full variable domain is EPEVTQTPSHQVTQMGQEVILRCVPISNHLYFYWYRQILGQKVEFLVSFYNNEISEKSEIFDDQFSVERPDGSNFTLKIRSTKLEDSAMYFCASSFTGSSGNTIYFGEGSWLTVV.

On this clonotype itself: Possible read error: a much larger clone is one base away. This chain links TRBV14 with TRBJ2-1; TRBD2 aligns across 12 bases. The CDR3 is 15 residues long. CDR1 is SGHDN, CDR2 FVKESK, per germline. CDR3 amino acids: CTSSSRLAGAGELFF. The CDR3, as DNA: TGTACCAGCAGCTCCCGACTAGCGGGGGCCGGAGAATTGTTCTTC.

About this clonotype itself: The junction departs from germline at one end; a sequencing error may be responsible. The rearrangement uses TRBV6-5 and TRBJ2-1; 7 nucleotides agree with TRBD1. Germline CDR1 is MNHEY and CDR2 is SVGAGI. The CDR3 contains 12 residues. Here the CDR3 reads CASSHRTGEQFF. The CDR3, as DNA: TGTGCCAGCAGTCACCGGACAGGCGAGCAGTTCTTT.

This clonotype was detected ten times or more. The chain couples TRBV15 to TRBJ2-5; no clear D gene. Deletions cut 0 bases from V and 1 base from J, with 9 bases between. The CDR3 runs to 15 residues. The germline gives CDR1 LNHNV, CDR2 YYDKDF (reference sequence). The CDR3 DNA sequence: TGTGCCACCAGCAGAGATCAAGGCAGCCAAGAGACCCAGTACTTC. Translating it yields CATSRDQGSQETQYF.

Turning to this clonotype: A much larger clone lies a single base off, so this may be a read error. The V and J genes are TRBV28 and TRBJ1-3; 9 nucleotides align to TRBD1. Germline CDR1 and CDR2: MDHEN and SYDVKM. This CDR3 region has 14 residues. The CDR3 sequence is CARSSGGQGDTIYF. For the CDR3, the DNA is TGTGCCAGAAGTTCTGGGGGACAGGGAGACACCATATATTTT.

This rearrangement joins TRBV7-9 to TRBJ2-1; 7 bases align to TRBD1. The J call could be wrong; TRBJ2-7 is a better fit for the DNA end. The CDR3 is 15 residues long. The germline V gene has CDR1 SEHNR and CDR2 FQNEAQ (reference sequence). In DNA, the CDR3 is TGTGCCAGCAGCTTAAGGGGACAGCTTTACAATGAGCAGTACTTC. It specifies CASSLRGQLYNEQYF.

This clonotype has ten or more counts. For the CDR3, the DNA is TGTGCCAGCAGCCTCTGGGGGGGCCCCCACGAGCAGTACTTC. Its translation is CASSLWGGPHEQYF. The J gene is TRBJ2-7, the V gene TRBV9; TRBD2 is a possible D gene (7 bases). The CDR3 spans 14 residues. CDR1 SGDLS and CDR2 YYNGEE come from the germline V gene. Trimming shortened V by 4 bases and J by 5 bases, and 16 bases separated the two germline ends.